Listed below are T cell receptor beta chains from one sample, sequenced in a study of cytomegalovirus exposure and HLA in healthy donors. Sequenced by immunoSEQ multiplex PCR; TCRdb stores in-frame clones only, minus some. The table includes under 200,000 clones, 80% to 85% detected once. The specimen sequenced was PBMCs. The origin of the receptors is a woman younger than 35 in good health and CMV-seronegative. CDR3s leave out the opening cysteine and the closing phenylalanine or tryptophan. Fields, in order: J gene, V gene, CDR3 protein.

TRBJ2-1	TRBV6-5	ASTPTGGWSQF
TRBJ1-2	TRBV28	ASSSDRVYGYT
TRBJ2-7	TRBV30	AWSVGGYEQY
TRBJ2-5	TRBV27	ASRLAGVGETQY
TRBJ2-3	TRBV5-6	ASTRLGEVDTQY
TRBJ1-2	TRBV6-1	ASSEAGTGAGGYT
TRBJ2-7	TRBV6-1	ASSDGGGASAYEQY
TRBJ1-1	TRBV6-5	ASSYSVLQGNTEAF
TRBJ2-3	TRBV7-2	ASSLIEGVTDTQY
TRBJ1-4	TRBV6-1	ASSEGQGYEKLF
TRBJ1-5	TRBV6-5	ASRARGPRQPQH
TRBJ1-1	TRBV18	ASSPLQDSNTEAF
TRBJ1-1	TRBV19	ASSYTGLNTEAF
TRBJ1-1	TRBV6-4	ASMGGGGEAF
TRBJ1-4	TRBV7-3	ASSPARGEKLF
TRBJ2-7	TRBV5-1	ASSPGDQYEQY
TRBJ2-1	TRBV9	ASSPPGTSGYNEQF
TRBJ2-1	TRBV9	ASSVDGSHNEQF
TRBJ1-1	TRBV27	ASRGTGGGGYTEAF
TRBJ2-1	TRBV29-1	SVAEREGGEQF
TRBJ1-1	TRBV5-4	ASSLVGTANTEAF
TRBJ2-2	TRBV4-2	ASSASGEDTGELF
TRBJ1-5	TRBV25-1	ASSAWGGGNQPQH
TRBJ2-7	TRBV7-2	ASSLGLGSSYEQY
TRBJ2-1	TRBV6-5	ASSYFGHGGNEQF
NA	TRBV29-1	SVRDRGNEQY